This record looks at one TCR beta chain sequence and its context. Antigen unknown. The authors extracted RNA and reverse transcribed it into cDNA as the sequencing template. Clones were sequenced by immunoSEQ multiplex PCR, and TCRdb holds only the in-frame ones, with some missing. The profile shows 150,000 to 200,000 clones, 60% of them singletons. The sample comes from a study of CD8+ T cells in alopecia areata. Findings and caveats of the study: Having one nonresponder leaves uncertain how baseline CD8+ expansion relates to response.

CDR1 is SQVTM, CDR2 ANQGSEA, per germline. With V trimmed by 6 bases and J by 4 bases, 3 bases remained unmatched. The CDR3 contains 13 residues. Treatment denoted: oral pan-JAK inhibitor, 5-10 mg twice daily. The TCR sequence derives from a human donor with alopecia areata. The chain employs TRBV29-1 and TRBJ2-5, with 12 nucleotides matching TRBD2. The sample in question was CD4+ T cells sorted from blood, obtained at week 24, from a patient treated with tofacitinib. CDR3 nucleotides: TGCAGCGTGATGGGACTAGCGGGAGAGACCCAGTACTTC. The encoded protein is CSVMGLAGETQYF.